The next 13 T cell receptor beta chains were all read from a single sample in a study of cytomegalovirus exposure and HLA in healthy donors. The method was immunoSEQ multiplex PCR; TCRdb's version includes in-frame clones alone and lacks a portion of them. This table holds more than 100,000 clones, 88% found once. The specimen sequenced was PBMCs. Every receptor here comes from a man aged 25 to 40 in good health and CMV-seronegative.

This chain uses TRBV5-1 with TRBJ2-5, with TRBD1 matching 7 bases. After removal of 0 bases from V and 2 bases from J, the junction contained 1 base not matched to a gene. The CDR3 consists of 14 residues. Germline loops: CDR1 SGHRS, CDR2 YFSETQ. Written as DNA, the CDR3 is TGCGCCAGCAGCTTGGGGGGACAGCAAGAGACCCAGTACTTC. Translating it yields CASSLGGQQETQYF.

The V call is TRBV30, the J call TRBJ1-4; TRBD1 matches 8 bases. V lost 4 bases, J lost 6 bases, and 13 bases stayed unmatched. Per germline, CDR1 GTSNPN and CDR2 SVGIG (reference sequence). The CDR3 extends over 16 amino acids. The chain's CDR3 is CAWTKGSGTGDEKLFF. As DNA, the CDR3 is TGTGCCTGGACCAAGGGGTCCGGGACAGGAGATGAAAAACTGTTTTTT. Looking up the rest from reference TRBV30 and TRBJ1-4 gives the full variable domain: SQTIHQWPATLVQPVGSPLSLECTVEGTSNPNLYWYRQAAGRGLQLLFYSVGIGQISSEVPQNLSASRPQDRQFILSSKKLLLSDSGFYLCAWTKGSGTGDEKLFFGSGTQLSVL.

This clone appeared a few times. V and J are TRBV19 and TRBJ2-5; 10 nucleotides match TRBD1. Trimming at V came to 3 bases and at J to 5 bases, leaving 9 bases not matched to a gene. CDR1 is LNHDA, CDR2 SQIVND, per germline (reference sequence). This CDR3 region has 16 residues. The DNA for the CDR3 is TGTGCCAGTAGTATTCGGACAGGGGGACCCAGGGAGACCCAGTACTTC. It yields the protein CASSIRTGGPRETQYF.

J is TRBJ2-7 and V is TRBV7-2; D gene unclear. Germline CDR1 reads SGHTA; CDR2 reads FQGNSA. The CDR3 is 12 residues long. The V end lost 3 bases, the J end lost 5 bases, and 8 bases lay between the germline ends. CDR3 loop: CASSFPRHEQYF. CDR3 DNA sequence: TGTGCCAGCAGCTTCCCGCGTCACGAGCAGTACTTC.

This chain links TRBV7-2 with TRBJ2-5; 11 bases line up with TRBD2. Looked up from germline, CDR1 is SGHTA and CDR2 is FQGNSA. V shed 5 bases, J shed 5 bases, and the junction held 7 bases outside the gene matches. The CDR3 is 15 amino acids. CDR3 sequence reads: CASSPLAGDGETQYF. The DNA of the CDR3 is TGTGCCAGCAGCCCACTAGCGGGAGACGGGGAGACCCAGTACTTC.

V gene TRBV5-1 combines with J gene TRBJ2-7, with 8 bases identical to TRBD1. This CDR3 has 14 residues. Germline values: CDR1 SGHRS, CDR2 YFSETQ. The V gene end was trimmed by 3 bases and the J gene end by 5 bases; junction bases not matched to a gene: 7. Written as DNA, the CDR3 is TGCGCCAGCAGCTCGACAGGGGTTCGTCACGAGCAGTACTTC. Translating it yields CASSSTGVRHEQYF.

The rearrangement uses TRBV19 and TRBJ2-3; D not certain. The CDR3 is 12 residues long. The germline V gene has CDR1 LNHDA and CDR2 SQIVND (reference sequence). Trimming cost V 3 bases and J 6 bases, with 7 bases left between them. CDR3 loop: CASSIFPDTQYF. CDR3 DNA: TGTGCCAGTAGTATTTTTCCGGATACGCAGTATTTT.

The chain combines TRBV28 with TRBJ1-2, with D uncertain. Trimming left V 1 base short and J 7 bases short, with 4 bases between. The CDR3 sequence is 11 residues long. Germline CDR1 is MDHEN and CDR2 is SYDVKM. The CDR3 region is CASSLSVGYTF. The CDR3 DNA reads as TGTGCCAGCAGTTTATCAGTTGGCTACACCTTC.

This clone has a handful of counts. The rearrangement links TRBV30 to TRBJ2-7; 9 bases align to TRBD1. The germline CDR1 and CDR2 sequences are GTSNPN and SVGIG (reference sequence). There are 13 residues in the CDR3. The J segment lost 2 bases and the V segment lost 8 bases, leaving 7 bases of the junction unmatched. The CDR3 nucleotides are TGTGCCCGACGGACAGGGGAAACCTACGAGCAGTACTTC. Protein: CARRTGETYEQYF.

The V and J genes are TRBV6-5 and TRBJ1-2; TRBD1 might be the D (5 bases). CDR3 length: 12 amino acids. V was cut by 7 bases and J by 6 bases, with 12 bases left in between. Germline values: CDR1 MNHEY, CDR2 SVGAGI. CDR3 in DNA: TGTGCCAGCACCCAAGCAGGGAATGGCTACACCTTC. This sequence encodes CASTQAGNGYTF.

This chain connects TRBV30 to TRBJ2-2; D might be TRBD2 (5 bases). The CDR3 consists of 12 residues. V shed 2 bases and J shed 7 bases, with 8 bases lying between them. Germline V gene data show CDR1 as GTSNPN and CDR2 as SVGIG (reference sequence). The CDR3: CAWSFRGGELFF. In nucleotides, the CDR3 is TGTGCCTGGAGTTTCCGGGGCGGGGAGCTGTTTTTT.

This chain links TRBV18 with TRBJ2-2; D may be TRBD1 (6 bases). Trimming cost V 3 bases and J 3 bases, with 14 bases left between them. CDR1 and CDR2 from the germline V gene are KGHSH and LQKENI. The CDR3 has 16 amino acids. CDR3 DNA sequence: TGTGCCAGCTCACCCCGACAGGTCGGGGACACCGGGGAGCTGTTTTTT. This gives the protein CASSPRQVGDTGELFF. The full variable domain, rest sourced from reference TRBV18 and TRBJ2-2, is NAGVMQNPRHLVRRRGQEARLRCSPMKGHSHVYWYRQLPEEGLKFMVYLQKENIIDESGMPKERFSAEFPKEGPSILRIQQVVRGDSAAYFCASSPRQVGDTGELFFGEGSRLTVL.

The chain links TRBV11-3 to TRBJ2-2, with 7 bases fitting TRBD2. Germline CDR1 reads SGHNT; CDR2 reads YENEEA. V lost 0 bases, J lost 3 bases, and 4 bases stayed unmatched. CDR3 size: 16 residues. CDR3 DNA sequence: TGTGCCAGCAGCTTAGACACGGGAGGAGACACCGGGGAGCTGTTTTTT. Amino acid sequence: CASSLDTGGDTGELFF.